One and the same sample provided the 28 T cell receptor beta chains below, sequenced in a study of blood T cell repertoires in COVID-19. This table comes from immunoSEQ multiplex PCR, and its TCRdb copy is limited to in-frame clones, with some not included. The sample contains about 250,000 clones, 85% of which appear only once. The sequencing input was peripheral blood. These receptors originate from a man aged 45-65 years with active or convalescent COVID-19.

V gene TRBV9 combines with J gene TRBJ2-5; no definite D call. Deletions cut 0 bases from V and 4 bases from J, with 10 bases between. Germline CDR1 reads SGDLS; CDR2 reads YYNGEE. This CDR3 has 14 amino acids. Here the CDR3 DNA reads TGTGCCAGCAGCGTAGACTCCCGGTTAGAGACCCAGTACTTC. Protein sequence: CASSVDSRLETQYF. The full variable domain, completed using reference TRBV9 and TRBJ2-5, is DSGVTQTPKHLITATGQRVTLRCSPRSGDLSVYWYQQSLDQGLQFLIQYYNGEERAKGNILERFSAQQFPDLHSELNLSSLELGDSALYFCASSVDSRLETQYFGPGTRLLVL.

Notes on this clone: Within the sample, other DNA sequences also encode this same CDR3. In DNA form, the CDR3 reads TGCGCCAGCAGCACGGGACAGGGGACCTACGAGCAGTACTTC. It codes for CASSTGQGTYEQYF. This sequence joins TRBV5-1 and TRBJ2-7; TRBD1 matches at 10 bases. The CDR3 has 14 residues. Germline CDR1 SGHRS, CDR2 YFSETQ. Germline trimming cut 4 bases from V and 2 bases from J; bases unmatched to any gene: 3. Drawing the rest from reference TRBV5-1 and TRBJ2-7, the complete variable domain is KAGVTQTPRYLIKTRGQQVTLSCSPISGHRSVSWYQQTPGQGLQFLFEYFSETQRNKGNFPGRFSGRQFSNSRSEMNVSTLELGDSALYLCASSTGQGTYEQYFGPGTRLTVT.

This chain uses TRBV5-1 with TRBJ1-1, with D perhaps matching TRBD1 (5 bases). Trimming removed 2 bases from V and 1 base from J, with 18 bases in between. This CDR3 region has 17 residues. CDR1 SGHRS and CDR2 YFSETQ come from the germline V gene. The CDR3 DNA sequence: TGCGCCAGCAGCTTTGGGGGGAGTAGGGTCCAGAACACTGAAGCTTTCTTT. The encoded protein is CASSFGGSRVQNTEAFF.

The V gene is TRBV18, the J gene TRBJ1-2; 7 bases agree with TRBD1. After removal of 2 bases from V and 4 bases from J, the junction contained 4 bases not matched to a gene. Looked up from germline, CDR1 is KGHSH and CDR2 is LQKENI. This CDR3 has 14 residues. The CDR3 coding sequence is TGTGCCAGCTCACCAACGGACAGGAGCTATGGCTACACCTTC. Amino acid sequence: CASSPTDRSYGYTF.

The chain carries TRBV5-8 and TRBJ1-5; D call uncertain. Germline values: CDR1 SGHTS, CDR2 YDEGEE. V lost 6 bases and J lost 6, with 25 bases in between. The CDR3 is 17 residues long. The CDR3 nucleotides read TGTGCCAGCACTACGCCCGATGGGCATCACCGACGTCAGCCCCAGCATTTT. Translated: CASTTPDGHHRRQPQHF.

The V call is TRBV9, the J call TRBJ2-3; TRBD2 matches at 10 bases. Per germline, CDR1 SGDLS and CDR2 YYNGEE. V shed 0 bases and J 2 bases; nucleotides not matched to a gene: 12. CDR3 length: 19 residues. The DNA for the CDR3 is TGTGCCAGCAGCGTAGCGGAGAGGGCTAGCGGGAGAGACACAGATACGCAGTATTTT. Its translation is CASSVAERASGRDTDTQYF.

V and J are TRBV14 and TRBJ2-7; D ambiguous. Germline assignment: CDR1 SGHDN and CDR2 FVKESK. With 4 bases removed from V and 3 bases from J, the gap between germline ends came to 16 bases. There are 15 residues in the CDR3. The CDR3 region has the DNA TGTGCCAGCAGCCGGAGTAGTAGTCTCCTCTACGAGCAGTACTTC. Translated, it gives CASSRSSSLLYEQYF.

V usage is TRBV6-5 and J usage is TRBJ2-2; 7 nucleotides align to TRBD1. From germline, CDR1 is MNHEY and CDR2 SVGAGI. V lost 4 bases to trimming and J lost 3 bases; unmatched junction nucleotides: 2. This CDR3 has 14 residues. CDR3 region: CASSSGQYTGELFF. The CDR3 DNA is TGTGCCAGCAGTTCGGGACAGTACACCGGGGAGCTGTTTTTT.

The CDR3 loop reads CASRSGTGALMNTEAFF. CDR3 coding DNA: TGTGCCAGCAGATCCGGGACAGGGGCTTTAATGAACACTGAAGCTTTCTTT. The V call is TRBV28, the J call TRBJ1-1, with 10 positions matching TRBD1. The trim removed 6 bases at V and 0 bases at J, leaving 10 bases unmatched. CDR3 length: 17 amino acids. Germline CDR1 is MDHEN and CDR2 is SYDVKM.

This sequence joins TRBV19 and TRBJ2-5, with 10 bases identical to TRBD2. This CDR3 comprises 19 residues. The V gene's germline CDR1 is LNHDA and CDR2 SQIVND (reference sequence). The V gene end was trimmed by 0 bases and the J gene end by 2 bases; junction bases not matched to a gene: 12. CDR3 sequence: CASSIDLLRGLAPQETQYF. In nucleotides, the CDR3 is TGTGCCAGTAGTATAGATCTATTGAGGGGACTAGCGCCACAAGAGACCCAGTACTTC.

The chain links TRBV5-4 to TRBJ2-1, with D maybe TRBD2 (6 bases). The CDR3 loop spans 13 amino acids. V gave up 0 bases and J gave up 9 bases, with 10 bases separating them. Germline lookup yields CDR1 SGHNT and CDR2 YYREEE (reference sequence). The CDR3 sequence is CASSLAGGFEQFF. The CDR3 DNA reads TGTGCCAGCAGCTTGGCCGGAGGGTTTGAGCAGTTCTTC. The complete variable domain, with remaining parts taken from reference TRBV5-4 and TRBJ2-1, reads ETGVTQSPTHLIKTRGQQVTLRCSSQSGHNTVSWYQQALGQGPQFIFQYYREEENGRGNFPPRFSGLQFPNYSSELNVNALELDDSALYLCASSLAGGFEQFFGPGTRLTVL.

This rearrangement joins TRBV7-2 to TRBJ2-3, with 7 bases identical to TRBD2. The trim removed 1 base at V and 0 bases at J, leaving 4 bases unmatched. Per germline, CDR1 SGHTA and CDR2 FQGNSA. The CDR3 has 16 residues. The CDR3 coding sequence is TGTGCCAGCAGCTTAGGGGGAGGGCTAAGCACAGATACGCAGTATTTT. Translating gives CASSLGGGLSTDTQYF.

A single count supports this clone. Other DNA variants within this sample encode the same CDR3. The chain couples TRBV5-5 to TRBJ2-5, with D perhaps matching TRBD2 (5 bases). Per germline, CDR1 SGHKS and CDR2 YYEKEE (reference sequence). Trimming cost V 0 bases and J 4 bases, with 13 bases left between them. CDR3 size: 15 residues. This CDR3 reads CASSLEGLEGETQYF. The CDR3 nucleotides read TGTGCCAGCAGCTTGGAAGGGTTAGAGGGAGAGACCCAGTACTTC.

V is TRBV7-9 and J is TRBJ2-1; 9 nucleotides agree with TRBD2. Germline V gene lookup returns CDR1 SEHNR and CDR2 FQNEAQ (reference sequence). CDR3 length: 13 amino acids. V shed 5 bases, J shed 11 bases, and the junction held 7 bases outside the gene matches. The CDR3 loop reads CASSDPLAGQQFF. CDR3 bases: TGTGCCAGCAGCGATCCCCTAGCGGGACAGCAGTTCTTC. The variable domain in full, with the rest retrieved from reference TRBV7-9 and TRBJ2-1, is DTGVSQNPRHKITKRGQNVTFRCDPISEHNRLYWYRQTLGQGPEFLTYFQNEAQLEKSRLLSDRFSAERPKGSFSTLEIQRTEQGDSAMYLCASSDPLAGQQFFGPGTRLTVL.

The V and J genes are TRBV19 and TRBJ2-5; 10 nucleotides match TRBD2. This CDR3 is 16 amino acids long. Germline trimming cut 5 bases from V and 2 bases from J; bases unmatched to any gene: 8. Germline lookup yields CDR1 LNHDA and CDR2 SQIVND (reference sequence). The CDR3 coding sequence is TGTGCCAGTAGTTCCCGACTAGCGGGTCCACAAGAGACCCAGTACTTC. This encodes CASSSRLAGPQETQYF.

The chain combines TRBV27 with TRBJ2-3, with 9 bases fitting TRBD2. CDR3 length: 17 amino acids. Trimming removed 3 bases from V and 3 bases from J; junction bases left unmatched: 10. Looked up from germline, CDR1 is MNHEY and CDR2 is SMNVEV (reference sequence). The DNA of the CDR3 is TGTGCCAGCAGTTTGATTAGCGGGAGAGTGTGGACAGATACGCAGTATTTT. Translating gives CASSLISGRVWTDTQYF.

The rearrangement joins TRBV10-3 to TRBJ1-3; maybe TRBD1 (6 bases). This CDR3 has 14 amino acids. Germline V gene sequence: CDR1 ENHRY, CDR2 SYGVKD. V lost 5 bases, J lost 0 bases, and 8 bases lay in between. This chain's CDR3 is CAISPGHSGNTIYF. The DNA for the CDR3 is TGTGCCATCAGTCCGGGACACTCTGGAAACACCATATATTTT.

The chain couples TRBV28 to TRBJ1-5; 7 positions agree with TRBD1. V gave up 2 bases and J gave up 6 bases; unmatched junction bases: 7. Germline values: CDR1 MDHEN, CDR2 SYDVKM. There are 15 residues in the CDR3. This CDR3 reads CASSLTGVRSQPQHF. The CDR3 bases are TGTGCCAGCAGTTTAACAGGGGTGAGGAGTCAGCCCCAGCATTTT.

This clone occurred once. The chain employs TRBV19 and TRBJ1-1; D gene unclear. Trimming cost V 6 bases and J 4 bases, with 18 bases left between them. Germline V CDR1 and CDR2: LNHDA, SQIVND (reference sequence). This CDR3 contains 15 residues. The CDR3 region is CASRKTGRPLTEAFF. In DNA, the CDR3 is TGTGCCAGTAGAAAAACTGGGCGCCCCCTCACTGAAGCTTTCTTT.

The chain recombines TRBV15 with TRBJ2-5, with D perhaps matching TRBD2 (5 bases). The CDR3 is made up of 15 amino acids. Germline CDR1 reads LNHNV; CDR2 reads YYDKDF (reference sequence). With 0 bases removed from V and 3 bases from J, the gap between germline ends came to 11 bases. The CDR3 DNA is TGTGCCACCAGCAGAGATGGGAGTGGGAAAGAGACCCAGTACTTC. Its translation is CATSRDGSGKETQYF.

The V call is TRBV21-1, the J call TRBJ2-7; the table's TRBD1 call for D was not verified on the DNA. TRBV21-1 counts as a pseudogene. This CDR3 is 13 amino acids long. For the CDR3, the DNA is TGTGCCAGCCTCCGGGACAGCTCCTACGAGCAGTACTTC. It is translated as CASLRDSSYEQYF.

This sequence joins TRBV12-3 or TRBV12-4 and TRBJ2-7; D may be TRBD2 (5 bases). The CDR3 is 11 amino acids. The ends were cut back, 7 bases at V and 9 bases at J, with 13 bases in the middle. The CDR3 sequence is CASTRGRGQYF. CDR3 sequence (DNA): TGTGCCAGCACCCGCGGCCGGGGGCAGTACTTC.

The DNA of the CDR3 is TGTGCCATCAGTGAGTCTAGTGGCCGCAGGTCCGGGGAGCTGTTTTTT. Amino acids: CAISESSGRRSGELFF. The chain has TRBV10-3 and TRBJ2-2; D remains ambiguous. Germline-derived CDR1 and CDR2 are ENHRY and SYGVKD. With 0 bases removed from V and 6 bases from J, the gap between germline ends came to 14 bases. CDR3 length: 16 residues.

Written as DNA, the CDR3 is TGTGCCAGCAGCGGCGGGACTAGCGGGAGGGGGAATGAGCAGTTCTTC. Its protein product is CASSGGTSGRGNEQFF. V usage is TRBV7-9 and J usage is TRBJ2-1, with 16 bases that match TRBD2. The V gene end was trimmed by 5 bases and the J gene end by 7 bases; junction bases not matched to a gene: 5. The CDR3 contains 16 residues. Germline loops: CDR1 SEHNR, CDR2 FQNEAQ (reference sequence).

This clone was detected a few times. The CDR3 DNA is TGCAGTGCTAGTTCTACGCAACGTCAGCCCCAGCATTTT. Its translation: CSASSTQRQPQHF. The rearrangement links TRBV20-1 to TRBJ1-5; D not certain. The CDR3 loop spans 13 amino acids. The germline gives CDR1 DFQATT, CDR2 SNEGSKA (reference sequence). V shed 3 bases and J shed 6 bases, with 12 bases lying between them.

The CDR3 nucleotides read TGTGCCAGCAGCCAAGAGTTGTCAGGGGAAAATCAGCCCCAGCATTTT. This gives the protein CASSQELSGENQPQHF. The genes are TRBV14 and TRBJ1-5, with D perhaps TRBD1 (6 bases). Trimming removed 0 bases from V and 4 bases from J, with 13 bases in between. CDR1 SGHDN and CDR2 FVKESK come from the germline V gene. The CDR3 is 16 amino acids.

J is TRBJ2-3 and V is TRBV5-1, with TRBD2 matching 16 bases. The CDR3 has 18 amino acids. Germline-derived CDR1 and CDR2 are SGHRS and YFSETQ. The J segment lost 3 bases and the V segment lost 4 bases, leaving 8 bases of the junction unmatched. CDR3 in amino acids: CASSTGLAGGPRTDTQYF. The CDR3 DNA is TGCGCCAGCAGCACGGGACTAGCGGGAGGGCCAAGGACAGATACGCAGTATTTT.

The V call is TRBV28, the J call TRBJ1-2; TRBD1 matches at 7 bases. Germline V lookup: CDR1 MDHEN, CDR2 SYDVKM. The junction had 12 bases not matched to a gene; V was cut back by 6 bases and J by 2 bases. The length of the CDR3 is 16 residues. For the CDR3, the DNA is TGTGCCAGCAGGTTTCTAGGGGGCGATCTGAACTATGGCTACACCTTC. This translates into CASRFLGGDLNYGYTF.